This T cell receptor beta chain was captured in a study of T cell responses to AZD1222 COVID-19 vaccine. Germline CDR1 is MNHNS and CDR2 is SASEGT. This CDR3 comprises 14 residues. V was clipped by 2 bases and J by 2 bases, with 10 bases between them. Overall study results and limits: Reportedly, close to half of spike-specific TCRs are directed against unmutated variant regions. Mostly white British, mostly female donors; authors suggested clonal diversity may be underestimated. The number of AZD1222 recipients seropositive at baseline was only 5 to 7. Spike was spanned by vaccine-associated CD4 TCRs, which were dominant at 160-218 and 743-854.

Libraries were prepared by immunoSEQ multiplex PCR; TCRdb keeps only in-frame clonotypes and omits some of them. The data contain 150,000 or so clones, under 95% of them singletons. A word on this clone: Its antigen is unknown.

This chain links TRBV6-1 with TRBJ2-7; TRBD1 or TRBD2 may be the D gene (5 bases each). The source was peripheral blood, collected on day 0 of AZD1222 vaccination. The receptor was derived from an adult in good health. The CDR3 DNA is TGTGCCAGCAGTGAATACACGGGGCCCTACGAGCAGTACTTC. It is translated as CASSEYTGPYEQYF.